By proportion, the clone carrying this TCR beta chain is medium-sized. Its cognate antigen is unknown. Germline CDR1 and CDR2: SGDLS and YYNGEE. The CDR3 is 16 amino acids. After removal of 4 bases from V and 5 bases from J, the junction contained 15 bases not matched to a gene. These data are taken from a study of CD8 T cells in ankylosing spondylitis. A quantitative 5'-RACE method, one with molecular barcodes, was used to make TCR beta libraries. One entry per CDR3 protein, called by TCRdb with MiXCR from the 5' RACE reads. The sample consists of about 42,000 distinct CDR3 sequences, over 3.5% of them appearing once. Findings and limits, study-wide: Reports say disease-linked clones showed up significantly more in matched ankylosing spondylitis synovial fluid. About 8 highly homologous variants made up a TCR beta motif, and this motif appeared characteristic of ankylosing spondylitis blood.

The clonotype originates from a female donor with ankylosing spondylitis or in good health (not recorded which). Sequenced: blood, either unsorted or a sorted T cell fraction (not recorded which). The V and J genes are TRBV9 and TRBJ2-7, with TRBD1 matching 7 bases. CDR3 nucleotide sequence: TGTGCCAGCAGCCCAGATTCCGGACAGGTGACCCACGAGCAGTACTTC. This sequence encodes CASSPDSGQVTHEQYF.